A single sample is the source of the 25 T cell receptor beta chains below, sequenced in a study of Graves' ophthalmopathy and Graves' hyperthyroidism. RNA served as the template for amplifying TCR beta CDR3 regions. First-round RT-PCR with HTBI primers preceded a second-round multiplex PCR. TCRdb reprocessed the multiplex PCR reads via MiXCR and lists one record per CDR3 protein. The data show about 740,000 distinct CDR3 sequences, 35% to 50% seen once. The sequenced sample was peripheral blood. The origin of the receptors is an adult man with Graves' ophthalmopathy.

This chain uses TRBV25-1 with TRBJ2-7; 10 nucleotides match TRBD1. The CDR3 loop spans 14 amino acids. Germline V CDR1 and CDR2: MGHDK, SYGVNS. Trimming at V came to 7 bases and at J to 3 bases, leaving 6 bases not matched to a gene. The CDR3 loop reads CASTPGTGDYEQYF. CDR3 coding DNA: TGTGCCAGCACCCCAGGGACAGGGGACTACGAGCAGTACTTC.

The chain carries TRBV7-9 and TRBJ1-3; D not certain. The V and J ends lost 5 bases and 0 bases respectively, with 11 bases between them. Germline V gives CDR1 SEHNR, CDR2 FQNEAQ (reference sequence). CDR3 length: 15 amino acids. The CDR3 loop is CASSRDPGSGNTIYF. CDR3 DNA sequence: TGTGCCAGCAGCCGCGACCCTGGCTCTGGAAACACCATATATTTT.

As regards this clonotype: The CDR3 carries no conserved terminal phenylalanine or tryptophan, so it likely arises from a read error. The V gene is TRBV20-1, the J gene TRBJ2-5; 10 nucleotides line up with TRBD1. Germline CDR1 reads DFQATT; CDR2 reads SNEGSKA (reference sequence). After removal of 3 bases from V and 2 bases from J, the junction contained 0 bases not matched to a gene. The CDR3 length is 13 residues. For the CDR3, the DNA is TGCAGTGCTAGGGGACAGGGGCAAGAGACCCAGTACTGC. Protein sequence: CSARGQGQETQYC.

This clonotype came up once. This chain joins TRBV25-1 and TRBJ1-2; D remains unclear. Deletions cut 4 bases from V and 4 bases from J, with 16 bases between. Germline V CDR1 and CDR2: MGHDK, SYGVNS. The CDR3 is 15 amino acids. CDR3: CASSAPLTNGYGYTF. The CDR3 DNA reads as TGTGCCAGCAGTGCCCCCCTCACCAACGGCTATGGCTACACCTTC.

On this clonotype: This may stem from a read error, because a much larger clone lies one nucleotide away. V is TRBV7-9 and J is TRBJ2-5; D unresolved. This CDR3 has 14 amino acids. CDR1 is SEHNR, CDR2 FQNEAQ, per germline (reference sequence). The CDR3 loop reads CATSDPWDKEAQYF. In DNA, the CDR3 is TGTGCCACCAGTGATCCGTGGGATAAAGAGGCCCAGTACTTC.

In its sample, this clonotype was seen many times. The chain links TRBV19 to TRBJ1-1; D not resolved. Germline V gene lookup returns CDR1 LNHDA and CDR2 SQIVND (reference sequence). This CDR3 has 13 amino acids. V shed 9 bases and J shed 2 bases, with 13 bases lying between them. For the CDR3, the DNA is TGTGCCAGCCATCTAGGCGGAAACACTGAAGCTTTCTTT. It encodes CASHLGGNTEAFF.

The chain joins TRBV7-9 to TRBJ2-5; D not resolved. The germline CDR1 and CDR2 sequences are SEHNR and FQNEAQ (reference sequence). Trimming shortened V by 2 bases and J by 1 base, and 11 bases separated the two germline ends. The CDR3 contains 15 residues. The CDR3 loop reads CASSLMAAFQETQYF. As DNA, the CDR3 is TGTGCCAGCAGCTTAATGGCAGCCTTCCAAGAGACCCAGTACTTC. Variable domain in full (rest from reference TRBV7-9 and TRBJ2-5): DTGVSQNPRHKITKRGQNVTFRCDPISEHNRLYWYRQTLGQGPEFLTYFQNEAQLEKSRLLSDRFSAERPKGSFSTLEIQRTEQGDSAMYLCASSLMAAFQETQYFGPGTRLLVL.

The CDR3 sequence: CASSLAGGEFF. CDR3 sequence (DNA): TGTGCCAGCAGCCTGGCAGGGGGCGAGTTCTTT. This chain uses TRBV7-3 with TRBJ1-1, with 8 bases lining up with TRBD1. This CDR3 contains 11 residues. With 5 bases clipped from V and 14 bases from J, the junction kept 7 bases outside the gene matches. Germline assignment: CDR1 SGHTA and CDR2 FQGTGA.

A remark on this clonotype: This may stem from a read error, because a much larger clone lies one nucleotide away. The chain carries TRBV2 and TRBJ2-7; D uncertain. The CDR3 is made up of 14 amino acids. The V end was cut by 4 bases, the J end by 0 bases, with 10 bases between. Germline CDR1 and CDR2: SNHLY and FYNNEI. CDR3: CASSALSSSYEQYF. The CDR3, as DNA: TGTGCCAGCAGTGCTTTGTCTAGCTCCTACGAGCAGTACTTC. The entire variable domain, with the rest obtained from reference TRBV2 and TRBJ2-7, is as follows: EPEVTQTPSHQVTQMGQEVILRCVPISNHLYFYWYRQILGQKVEFLVSFYNNEISEKSEIFDDQFSVERPDGSNFTLKIRSTKLEDSAMYFCASSALSSSYEQYFGPGTRLTVT.

To note about this clonotype: A much larger clone is a single base away; this may be a read error. The V call is TRBV7-1, the J call TRBJ1-1; tentatively, D is TRBD1 (5 bases). TRBV7-1 is marked as an open reading frame, function uncertain. The CDR3 covers 14 residues. V dropped 2 bases and J dropped 4 bases, with 11 bases sitting between them. Here the CDR3 reads CASSSSQGTTEAFF. The CDR3 bases are TGTGCCAGCAGCTCAAGCCAGGGCACCACTGAAGCTTTCTTT.

This clonotype was recorded many times. The chain joins TRBV2 to TRBJ1-5; D uncertain. This CDR3 comprises 14 residues. V lost 6 bases to trimming and J lost 3 bases, with 12 bases between them. Germline values: CDR1 SNHLY, CDR2 FYNNEI. CDR3 nucleotides: TGTGCCAGCAGACCGGGAACTACCAATCAGCCCCAGCATTTT. This gives the protein CASRPGTTNQPQHF.

This clonotype was found a few times. The chain links TRBV7-2 to TRBJ2-5, with 8 bases fitting TRBD2. The V segment lost 2 bases and the J segment 4 bases; nucleotides outside the gene matches: 9. The CDR3 is made up of 16 amino acids. Germline CDR1 reads SGHTA; CDR2 reads FQGNSA. The CDR3 DNA reads as TGTGCCAGCAGCTTATCGGGGGGGGTCGGCTCAGAGACCCAGTACTTC. Its protein is CASSLSGGVGSETQYF.

The sample holds a few counts of this clonotype. CDR3 nucleotide sequence: TGTGCCAGCAGTGGGGGACTCCTAGAGACCCAGTACTTC. It is translated as CASSGGLLETQYF. This chain joins TRBV14 and TRBJ2-5, with D perhaps matching TRBD2 (6 bases). With 6 bases removed from V and 4 bases from J, the gap between germline ends came to 12 bases. Germline-derived CDR1 and CDR2 are SGHDN and FVKESK. The length of the CDR3 is 13 residues.

This clonotype came up many times. V and J are TRBV20-1 and TRBJ1-4; no reliable D call. The CDR3 loop spans 13 amino acids. Germline CDR1 and CDR2: DFQATT and SNEGSKA (reference sequence). Trimming cost V 2 bases and J 5 bases, with 9 bases left between them. CDR3 sequence: CSARMVQNEKLFF. The CDR3 DNA reads as TGCAGTGCTAGAATGGTCCAGAATGAAAAACTGTTTTTT.

This clonotype was observed many times. Here the CDR3 DNA reads TGTGCCAGCAGCTCCCGGACTAGCGGGAGCGAGAAGACCCAGTACTTC. Amino acid sequence: CASSSRTSGSEKTQYF. The rearrangement uses TRBV7-9 and TRBJ2-5, with TRBD2 identical over 13 bases. The V gene end was trimmed by 4 bases and the J gene end by 6 bases; junction bases not matched to a gene: 8. CDR3 length: 16 residues. The germline CDR1 and CDR2 sequences are SEHNR and FQNEAQ (reference sequence).

The chain employs TRBV12-3 or TRBV12-4 and TRBJ1-1; D perhaps matches TRBD1 (5 bases). V lost 6 bases and J lost 1, with 21 bases in between. This CDR3 contains 17 residues. In DNA, the CDR3 is TGTGCCAGCAGCCAGGGCTCATACAGACCAAAGAACACTGAAGCTTTCTTT. This translates into CASSQGSYRPKNTEAFF.

The CDR3, as DNA: TGTGCCAGCAGCTTAGCACCCATGGGGGAGACCGGTGGAAACACCATATATTTT. Translating gives CASSLAPMGETGGNTIYF. The chain joins TRBV7-9 to TRBJ1-3; tentatively, D is TRBD1 (5 bases). CDR1 is SEHNR, CDR2 FQNEAQ, per germline (reference sequence). Trimming removed 0 bases at V and 3 bases at J, with 18 bases between. CDR3 size: 18 residues.

V is TRBV25-1 and J is TRBJ2-7; either TRBD1 or TRBD2 may fit D (5 bases each). The CDR3 is 15 amino acids. The V end lost 6 bases, the J end lost 0 bases, and 15 bases lay between the germline ends. The V gene's germline CDR1 is MGHDK and CDR2 SYGVNS. The DNA for the CDR3 is TGTGCCAGCAGCCCGAGGGCAGACAGCTCCTACGAGCAGTACTTC. Its protein product is CASSPRADSSYEQYF.

V and J are TRBV11-2 and TRBJ2-7, with a weak D call TRBD1 (7 bases). Germline CDR1 is SGHAT and CDR2 is FQNNGV. Trimming pared 0 bases from V and 9 bases from J, leaving 18 bases between. The CDR3 runs to 15 residues. The CDR3 DNA is TGTGCCAGCAGCTTAGAGGGGCAGGGGGGATTTGGGCAGTACGTC. It yields the protein CASSLEGQGGFGQYV.

This clonotype was counted between two and nine times. The chain combines TRBV7-2 with TRBJ2-7; TRBD2 is a possible D gene (6 bases). The V gene lost 4 bases and the J gene lost 3 bases, with 19 bases spanning the gap. The CDR3 runs 16 residues. Germline assignment: CDR1 SGHTA and CDR2 FQGNSA. The CDR3 spells CASSSTGGKGGYEQYF. The DNA for the CDR3 is TGTGCCAGCAGCTCGACCGGCGGGAAAGGAGGCTACGAGCAGTACTTC.

This clonotype was picked up many times. The chain employs TRBV2 and TRBJ1-2, with 7 bases that match TRBD1. V lost 6 bases to trimming and J lost 6 bases; unmatched junction nucleotides: 7. Germline V gene sequence: CDR1 SNHLY, CDR2 FYNNEI. The CDR3 runs 13 residues. Here the CDR3 reads CASSPQGVDGYTF. CDR3 bases: TGTGCCAGCAGCCCCCAGGGGGTGGATGGCTACACCTTC.

This clonotype was counted at least ten times. The chain links TRBV10-3 to TRBJ1-6; 9 nucleotides agree with TRBD1. With 10 bases clipped from V and 0 bases from J, the junction kept 4 bases outside the gene matches. This CDR3 spans 15 amino acids. From germline, CDR1 is ENHRY and CDR2 SYGVKD. As DNA, the CDR3 is TGTGCCACCGGGACAGGGAGCTCCTATAATTCACCCCTCCACTTT. Translation: CATGTGSSYNSPLHF.

Worth noting for this clonotype: A single base separates this from a much larger clone, so it may be a read error. The chain couples TRBV29-1 to TRBJ2-7; 7 nucleotides agree with TRBD2. Germline V lookup: CDR1 SQVTM, CDR2 ANQGSEA. The CDR3 length is 14 residues. Written as DNA, the CDR3 is TGCAGGGTTGTGTGGACCGGGGGGTCCTACGAGCAGTACTTC. Translating gives CRVVWTGGSYEQYF.

This sequence joins TRBV15 and TRBJ2-7, with D maybe TRBD2 (6 bases). The CDR3 covers 15 residues. Germline CDR1 is LNHNV and CDR2 is YYDKDF (reference sequence). Deletions cut 1 base from V and 5 bases from J, with 15 bases between. CDR3 nucleotides: TGTGCCACCAGCAGAGTAGGCGGGGATTTCCACGAGCAGTACTTC. This sequence encodes CATSRVGGDFHEQYF.

This chain connects TRBV12-3 or TRBV12-4 to TRBJ1-1; D may be TRBD1 (6 bases). The length of the CDR3 is 15 residues. V shed 3 bases and J shed 0 bases, with 11 bases lying between them. The CDR3 coding sequence is TGTGCCAGCAGTTTCCCGGACAGAGTGAACACTGAAGCTTTCTTT. Residues: CASSFPDRVNTEAFF.